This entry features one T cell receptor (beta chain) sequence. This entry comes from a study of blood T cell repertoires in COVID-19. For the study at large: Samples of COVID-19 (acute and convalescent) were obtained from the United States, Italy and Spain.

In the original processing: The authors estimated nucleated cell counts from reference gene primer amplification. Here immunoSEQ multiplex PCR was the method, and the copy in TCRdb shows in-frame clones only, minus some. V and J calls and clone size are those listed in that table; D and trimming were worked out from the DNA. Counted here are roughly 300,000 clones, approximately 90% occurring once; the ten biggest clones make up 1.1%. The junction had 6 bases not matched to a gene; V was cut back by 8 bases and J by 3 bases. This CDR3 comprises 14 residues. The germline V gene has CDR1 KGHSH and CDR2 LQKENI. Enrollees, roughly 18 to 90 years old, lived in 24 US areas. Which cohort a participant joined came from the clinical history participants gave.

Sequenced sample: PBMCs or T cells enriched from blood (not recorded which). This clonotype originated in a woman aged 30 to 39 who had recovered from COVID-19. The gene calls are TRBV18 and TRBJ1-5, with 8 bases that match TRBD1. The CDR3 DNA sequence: TGTGCCAGCAGGACAGGGAATGACAATCAGCCCCAGCATTTT. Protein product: CASRTGNDNQPQHF.